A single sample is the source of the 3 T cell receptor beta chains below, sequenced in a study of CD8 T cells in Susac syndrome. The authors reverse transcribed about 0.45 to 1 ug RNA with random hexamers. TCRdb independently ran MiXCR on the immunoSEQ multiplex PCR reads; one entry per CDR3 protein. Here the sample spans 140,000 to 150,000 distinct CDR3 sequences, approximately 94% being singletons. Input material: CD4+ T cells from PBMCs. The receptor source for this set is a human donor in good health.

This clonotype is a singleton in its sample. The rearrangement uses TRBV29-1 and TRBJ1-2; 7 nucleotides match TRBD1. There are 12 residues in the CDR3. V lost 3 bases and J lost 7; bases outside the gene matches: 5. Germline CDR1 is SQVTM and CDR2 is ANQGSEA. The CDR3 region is CSVDRGPGGYTF. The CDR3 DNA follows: TGCAGCGTTGATAGGGGGCCAGGTGGCTACACCTTC.

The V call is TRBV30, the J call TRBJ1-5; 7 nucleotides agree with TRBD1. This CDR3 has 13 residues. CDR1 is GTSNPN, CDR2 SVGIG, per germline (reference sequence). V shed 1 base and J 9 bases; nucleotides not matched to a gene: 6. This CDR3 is CAWSGTGGGPQHF. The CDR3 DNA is TGTGCCTGGAGTGGGACAGGAGGGGGGCCCCAGCATTTT. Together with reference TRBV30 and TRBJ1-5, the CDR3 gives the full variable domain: SQTIHQWPATLVQPVGSPLSLECTVEGTSNPNLYWYRQAAGRGLQLLFYSVGIGQISSEVPQNLSASRPQDRQFILSSKKLLLSDSGFYLCAWSGTGGGPQHFGDGTRLSIL.

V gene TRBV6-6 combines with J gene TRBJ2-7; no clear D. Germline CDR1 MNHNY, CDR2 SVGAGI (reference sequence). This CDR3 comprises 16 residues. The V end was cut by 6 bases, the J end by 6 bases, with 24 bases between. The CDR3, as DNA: TGTGCCAGCAGCTCCCACCTCGGGCGGAGATCGGGCGAGCAGTACTTC. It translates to CASSSHLGRRSGEQYF.